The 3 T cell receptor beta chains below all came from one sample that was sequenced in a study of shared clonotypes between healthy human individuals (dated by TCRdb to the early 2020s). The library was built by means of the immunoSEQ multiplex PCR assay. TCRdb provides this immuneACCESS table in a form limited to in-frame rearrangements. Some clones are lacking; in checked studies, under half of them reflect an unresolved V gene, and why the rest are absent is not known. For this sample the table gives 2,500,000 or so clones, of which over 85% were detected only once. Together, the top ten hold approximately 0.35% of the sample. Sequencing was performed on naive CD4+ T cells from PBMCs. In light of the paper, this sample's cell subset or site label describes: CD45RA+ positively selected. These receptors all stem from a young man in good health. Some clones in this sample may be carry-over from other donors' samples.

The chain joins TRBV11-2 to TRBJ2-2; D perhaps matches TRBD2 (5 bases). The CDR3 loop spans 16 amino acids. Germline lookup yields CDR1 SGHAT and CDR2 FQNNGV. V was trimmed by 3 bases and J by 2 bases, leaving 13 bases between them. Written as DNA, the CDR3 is TGTGCCAGCAGCTTCCGCGGCGGGCCTAACACCGGGGAGCTGTTTTTT. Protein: CASSFRGGPNTGELFF.

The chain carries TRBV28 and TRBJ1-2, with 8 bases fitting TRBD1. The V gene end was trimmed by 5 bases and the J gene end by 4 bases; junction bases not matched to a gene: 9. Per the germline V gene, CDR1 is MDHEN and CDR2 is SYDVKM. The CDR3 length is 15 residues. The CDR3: CASSPWDRTSYGYTF. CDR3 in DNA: TGTGCCAGCAGTCCTTGGGACAGGACGAGCTATGGCTACACCTTC.

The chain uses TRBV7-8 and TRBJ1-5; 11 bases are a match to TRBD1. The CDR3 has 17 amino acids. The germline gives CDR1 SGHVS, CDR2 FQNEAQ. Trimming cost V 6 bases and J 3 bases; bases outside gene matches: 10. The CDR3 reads CASSYRTGGVLNQPQHF. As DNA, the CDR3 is TGTGCCAGCAGTTACCGGACAGGGGGCGTCCTCAATCAGCCCCAGCATTTT.